This entry lists 15 T cell receptor beta chains sequenced from one sample in a study of memory CD4+ T cells and cytomegalovirus serostatus. Only in-frame clones appear in the TCRdb table, and some are missing; sequencing was by immunoSEQ multiplex PCR. The sample has 35,000 to 55,000 clones, approximately 82% seen once. Single viable CD3+CD4+CD8-CD45RO+ cells were sorted as the memory CD4+ T cells. The material sequenced was memory CD4+ T cells from blood. The receptors come from an adult in good health and CMV-seronegative.

The rearrangement joins TRBV30 to TRBJ2-7; TRBD2 agrees at 11 bases. The germline gives CDR1 GTSNPN, CDR2 SVGIG (reference sequence). The CDR3 consists of 13 residues. V dropped 3 bases and J dropped 2; count of bases not matched to a gene: 0. The CDR3 region has the DNA TGTGCCTGGAGGACTAGCGGGGCCTACGAGCAGTACTTC. Residues: CAWRTSGAYEQYF.

In this sample, this clone turned up a few times. The rearrangement joins TRBV12-5 to TRBJ1-4, with no clear D. The CDR3 has 15 residues. In germline, CDR1 is LGHNT, CDR2 FRNRAP. V lost 5 bases and J lost 0, with 10 bases in between. CDR3 DNA: TGTGCTAGTGGTCCCTCTTGGTCAACTAATGAAAAACTGTTTTTT. Its translation: CASGPSWSTNEKLFF. The entire variable domain, with the rest obtained from reference TRBV12-5 and TRBJ1-4, is as follows: DARVTQTPRHKVTEMGQEVTMRCQPILGHNTVFWYRQTMMQGLELLAYFRNRAPLDDSGMPKDRFSAEMPDATLATLKIQPSEPRDSAVYFCASGPSWSTNEKLFFGSGTQLSVL.

V and J are TRBV4-1 and TRBJ2-3, with 12 bases identical to TRBD2. Germline V gene data show CDR1 as MGHRA and CDR2 as YSYEKL. The CDR3 covers 16 residues. The junction had 8 bases not matched to a gene; V was cut back by 4 bases and J by 6 bases. The CDR3 protein is CASSLILAGGHDTQYF. The CDR3 nucleotides read TGCGCCAGCAGCCTCATTCTAGCGGGGGGGCACGATACGCAGTATTTT.

This chain connects TRBV6-1 to TRBJ1-4, with D unclear. The length of the CDR3 is 15 residues. Germline CDR1 is MNHNS and CDR2 is SASEGT. Between the trimmed V and J ends, which lost 1 base and 7 bases, there was a span of 13 bases. The CDR3 coding sequence is TGTGCCAGCAGTGAAGTAATGGGATTCAGTGAAAAACTGTTTTTT. Translated: CASSEVMGFSEKLFF.

The chain has TRBV7-7 and TRBJ2-5; the D is unclear. Trimming took off 2 bases at V and 1 base at J, with 8 bases between the two ends. This CDR3 is built from 14 residues. The germline gives CDR1 SSHAT, CDR2 FNYEAQ (reference sequence). CDR3 in amino acids: CASSLSLTQETQYF. In nucleotides, the CDR3 is TGTGCCAGCAGCTTATCGCTCACCCAAGAGACCCAGTACTTC.

This sequence joins TRBV2 and TRBJ1-5, with 8 bases that match TRBD1. J lost 6 bases, V lost 6 bases, and 4 bases had no gene match. The CDR3 is made up of 13 amino acids. Looked up from germline, CDR1 is SNHLY and CDR2 is FYNNEI. Here the CDR3 reads CASRLQGGQPQHF. DNA of the CDR3: TGTGCCAGCAGGCTACAGGGGGGTCAGCCCCAGCATTTT.

This clone was seen only a few times. The chain is built from TRBV7-2 and TRBJ2-1, with 11 bases matching TRBD2. The junction had 13 bases not matched to a gene; V was cut back by 4 bases and J by 8 bases. CDR1 and CDR2 (germline): SGHTA, FQGNSA. CDR3 length: 17 amino acids. Here the CDR3 reads CASSSILGASGGHEQFF. For the CDR3, the DNA is TGTGCCAGCAGCTCAATCCTGGGGGCTAGCGGGGGGCATGAGCAGTTCTTC.

CDR3 sequence (DNA): TGTGCCAGCAGCCCCACCCAAAACTCACCCCTCCACTTT. This encodes CASSPTQNSPLHF. The rearrangement links TRBV7-8 to TRBJ1-6, with no clear D. The CDR3 sequence is 13 residues long. Germline V gene sequence: CDR1 SGHVS, CDR2 FQNEAQ. V was shortened by 5 bases and J by 10 bases, with 12 bases between the two germline ends.

The V and J genes are TRBV18 and TRBJ2-5; a weak D match, TRBD2 (5 bases). This CDR3 spans 15 amino acids. CDR1 is KGHSH, CDR2 LQKENI, per germline. Trimming took off 2 bases at V and 4 bases at J, with 14 bases between the two ends. CDR3 sequence: CASSPANGGGETQYF. CDR3 coding DNA: TGTGCCAGCTCACCAGCGAATGGTGGAGGAGAGACCCAGTACTTC.

This clone was detected only a few times. V usage is TRBV27 and J usage is TRBJ1-4; no definite D call. V was pared by 4 bases and J by 4 bases, with 7 bases between. Germline V gene data show CDR1 as MNHEY and CDR2 as SMNVEV (reference sequence). This CDR3 has 13 amino acids. Here the CDR3 DNA reads TGTGCCAGCAGTTCACGGGGTAATGAAAAACTGTTTTTT. This gives the protein CASSSRGNEKLFF.

The chain employs TRBV7-2 and TRBJ2-7; TRBD1 is a possible D gene (5 bases). This CDR3 is built from 13 residues. Germline V gene data show CDR1 as SGHTA and CDR2 as FQGNSA. The V end was cut by 3 bases, the J end by 2 bases, with 8 bases between. CDR3 region: CASSLAGTYEQYF. The CDR3 bases are TGTGCCAGCAGCTTGGCAGGGACCTACGAGCAGTACTTC.

The CDR3 region is CASSPGTQTDTQYF. The CDR3 DNA sequence: TGTGCCAGCTCACCCGGGACCCAGACAGATACGCAGTATTTT. This chain links TRBV18 with TRBJ2-3, with D tentatively TRBD1 or TRBD2 (5 bases each). The CDR3 is 14 amino acids. Trimming left V 3 bases short and J 3 bases short, with 10 bases between. Germline V CDR1 and CDR2: KGHSH, LQKENI.

The chain joins TRBV5-5 to TRBJ2-7, with D hard to call. V was trimmed by 5 bases and J by 3 bases, leaving 15 bases between them. The germline gives CDR1 SGHKS, CDR2 YYEKEE (reference sequence). The CDR3 consists of 14 residues. In DNA form, the CDR3 reads TGTGCCAGCAGTTACATAGGAGATGGCTACGAGCAGTACTTC. This sequence encodes CASSYIGDGYEQYF.

This chain uses TRBV7-9 with TRBJ1-1; D not certain. Trimming shortened V by 5 bases and J by 5 bases, and 12 bases separated the two germline ends. The CDR3 covers 13 residues. Germline loops: CDR1 SEHNR, CDR2 FQNEAQ (reference sequence). The CDR3 here is CASSPGGGTEAFF. DNA of the CDR3: TGTGCCAGCAGCCCCGGCGGAGGAACTGAAGCTTTCTTT.

The rearrangement uses TRBV5-4 and TRBJ2-7, with D possibly matching TRBD2 (7 bases). The CDR3 extends over 14 amino acids. The germline V and J ends were trimmed by 5 bases and 4 bases, with 16 bases remaining between them. CDR1 and CDR2 from the germline V gene are SGHNT and YYREEE (reference sequence). The CDR3 DNA follows: TGTGCCAGCAGACCGCGGGGGCTGGGTTACGAGCAGTACTTC. This encodes CASRPRGLGYEQYF.